This TCR beta chain was retrieved from a study of pediatric ulcerative colitis. Whole-study context: Disease was pancolitis in seven or eight and left-sided in two, histology-confirmed. Study conclusions and caveats: Two rectal CDR3 clonotypes occurred in all ulcerative colitis patients.

The rectum was sampled with one to two pinch biopsies at colonoscopy. The CDR3 is 15 residues long. Looked up from germline, CDR1 is GTSNPN and CDR2 is SVGIG (reference sequence). J lost 1 base, V lost 2 bases, and 5 bases had no gene match. TCRdb's copy holds only in-frame clones and misses some; the assay was immunoSEQ multiplex PCR. The data hold tens of thousands of clones, with more than 70% observed a single time. About this clone: Its antigen is undetermined.

This rearrangement joins TRBV30 to TRBJ2-5, with TRBD2 matching 9 bases. The TCR comes from a boy aged 5 to 17 with moderate ulcerative colitis. Material: gut tissue. The CDR3 DNA reads as TGTGCCTGGAGTAAAGCGGGAGGTCCCCAAGAGACCCAGTACTTC. It yields the protein CAWSKAGGPQETQYF.